Below, 2 T cell receptor beta chains from the same sample are listed, as sequenced in a study of T cells expressing NK-cell markers (dated by TCRdb to 2018 to 2021). Library preparation was by 5' RACE. The sample was run on an Illumina HiSeq 2000. Following TCRdb reprocessing, every CDR3 protein sequence forms one entry, and DNA is not provided. Per the sample table, the count is 550,000 or so distinct CDR3 sequences. 3% to 4.5% of the sample is in the top ten clones. Sequencing input: blood T cells: a sorted CD56 or NKG2C T cell subset, CD4+ or CD8+ T cells, or bulk PBMC T cells (not recorded which). The receptors stem from a man between 18 and 29 years old in good health. Donor details come from another sample of the same person, matched by shared clones.

The V call is TRBV7-8, the J call TRBJ2-1; TCRdb calls TRBD2, which cannot be checked without DNA. CDR3 length equals 15 residues. The germline gives CDR1 SGHVS, CDR2 FQNEAQ. This CDR3 is CASGPTSGIYNEQFF. The full variable domain, completed using reference TRBV7-8 and TRBJ2-1, is GAGVSQSPRYKVAKRGQDVALRCDPISGHVSLFWYQQALGQGPEFLTYFQNEAQLDKSGLPSDRFFAERPEGSVSTLKIQRTQQEDSAVYLCASGPTSGIYNEQFFGPGTRLTVL.

This rearrangement joins TRBV5-1 to TRBJ2-7; TCRdb returns TRBD2, unconfirmable since there is no DNA. CDR3 length equals 15 residues. From germline, CDR1 is SGHRS and CDR2 YFSETQ. The CDR3 is CASSLAGANSYEQYF. Full variable domain (rest looked up from reference TRBV5-1 and TRBJ2-7): KAGVTQTPRYLIKTRGQQVTLSCSPISGHRSVSWYQQTPGQGLQFLFEYFSETQRNKGNFPGRFSGRQFSNSRSEMNVSTLELGDSALYLCASSLAGANSYEQYFGPGTRLTVT.